This T cell receptor (beta chain) was identified during a study of shared clonotypes between healthy human individuals (TCRdb year 2020). A note on the overall study: The cohort comprised a couple of women and a few men aged 18 to 49 years. For each donor, three plates each were used for CD4 naive and CD4 memory, two plates were used for CD8 naive, and one plate was used for CD8 memory. Blood TCR repertoires of roughly five healthy adults were deeply sequenced to estimate repertoire size and the extent of clonotype sharing between individuals. To increase sequencing depth and limit assay-specific biases, TCR repertoire library preparation and sequencing were carried out by different laboratories using diverse techniques. Between about 0.9 and 8.9 billion PBMCs per donor were obtained by leukapheresis. The investigation overall reported the following: Approximately 5% of naive CD4, approximately 3.7% of naive CD8, approximately 2.2% of memory CD4, and 0.35% to 0.5% of memory CD8 clonotypes were shared across several donors. Compared with non-shared clonotypes, the clonotypes found in all four sorted-subset donors had higher generation probabilities. Even with the large sequencing depth, rarefaction of the sorted-subset datasets indicated that sequencing was incomplete. Only blood was sampled, and tissue TCR repertoires likely differ from those in blood. Because the study included only a small number of donors, the genetic and exposure-history diversity represented was limited. Larger estimated clonotype richness was generally found for naive subsets than for memory subsets. Based on pairwise subsampling, the degree of clonotype sharing among donors was expected to be affected by sequencing depth.

TCR CDR3 regions were amplified from genomic DNA by multiplex PCR using the deep immunoSEQ assay. For each cell subset, the extracted genomic DNA was distributed evenly across all wells of several immunoSEQ 96-well plates, and each plate served as one replicate. For sorted subsets, each replicate PCR was loaded with about 0.2 ug genomic DNA, equivalent to 30,000 or so T cell genomes. Purified libraries were measured with a Qubit 3.0 fluorometer, size-checked on a Bioanalyzer 2100, and measured again with the KAPA Library Quantification kit. Every immunoSEQ 96-well plate was sequenced on a dedicated single-read 150-cycle Illumina NextSeq 550 flow cell. The published analysis was carried out like this. The immunoSEQ output contained only junctional sequences without quality scores, so filtering could not match that applied to full-length reads. To assign V/J genes and CDR3, sequences were annotated against IMGT germline references using PyIR, a Python wrapper for IgBLAST v1.9. Reads were filtered out if the reads had weak V/J assignments (E-value above 1e-6), no CDR3, stop codons, out-of-frame junctions, or ambiguous translated residues. V3J clonotypes were defined as sequences sharing the same inferred V gene, J gene, and CDR3 amino acid sequence. The percentage overlap between two repertoires was calculated by dividing the number of shared unique clonotypes by the size of the smaller repertoire. Repertoire richness was assessed with RTK rarefaction, the Chao1 estimator, and Recon v2.1 estimates of unobserved clonotypes. Generation probabilities for all TCRbeta clonotypes obtained by the gDNA method from four donors were computed using OLGA. The clones in this table, taken by TCRdb from immuneACCESS, are in-frame only. Not every clone is retained; where verified, under half of the shortfall comes from an unresolved V gene, and the cause of the rest is unknown. For V, J and clone size, that table is used; D and trimming come from the DNA. This sample is represented by about 92,000 clones; 68% of them were singletons. The top ten constitute 50% of the sample.

The CDR3 sequence holds 19 residues, the cysteine and phenylalanine included. Only the CDR3 portion is preserved as DNA: 57 bases, with reading frame beginning at the first base. According to the germline V gene (reference sequence), CDR1 reads LNHDA and CDR2 reads SQIVND. V lost 0 bases and J lost 3 bases; the stretch between them is 20 bases long. The donors were healthy, HIV-negative adults who had no recently reported acute infections or vaccinations. Only Caucasian adults living in Nashville, Tennessee, USA were represented among the donors. CD8 memory samples combined magnetically selected CD45RO+ cells with CCR7-negative CD45RA+ effector memory (TemRA) cells. After blood collection by leukapheresis, PBMCs were isolated using Ficoll-Histopaque density gradient centrifugation and then cryopreserved in the vapor phase of liquid nitrogen. Analytical flow cytometry was used to check the purity and quantity of every magnetically sorted T cell population. Genomic DNA was isolated from every sorted fraction and measured by UV absorbance on a Nanodrop 2000c.

On this clone: The target of this receptor is not known. No per-base quality is available; no much larger clone lies one base away.

Source material: memory CD8+ T cells sorted from blood. The cell subset or site label of this sample denotes: CD45RO+ cells pooled with CCR7-negative TemRA cells. This chain is built from TRBV19 and TRBJ2-2, with no confidently assigned D gene. This TCR derives from a man aged 25 to 40 in good health. The nucleotide sequence is given as TGTGCCAGTAGTATAGATCAAGGTGGTTCGTATCGCGACACCGGGGAGCTGTTTTTT. The translation is CASSIDQGGSYRDTGELFF. Joined to the reference TRBV19 and TRBJ2-2 proteins, this CDR3 gives the full variable domain: DGGITQSPKYLFRKEGQNVTLSCEQNLNHDAMYWYRQDPGQGLRLIYYSQIVNDFQKGDIAEGYSVSREKKESFPLTVTSAQKNPTAFYLCASSIDQGGSYRDTGELFFGEGSRLTVL.